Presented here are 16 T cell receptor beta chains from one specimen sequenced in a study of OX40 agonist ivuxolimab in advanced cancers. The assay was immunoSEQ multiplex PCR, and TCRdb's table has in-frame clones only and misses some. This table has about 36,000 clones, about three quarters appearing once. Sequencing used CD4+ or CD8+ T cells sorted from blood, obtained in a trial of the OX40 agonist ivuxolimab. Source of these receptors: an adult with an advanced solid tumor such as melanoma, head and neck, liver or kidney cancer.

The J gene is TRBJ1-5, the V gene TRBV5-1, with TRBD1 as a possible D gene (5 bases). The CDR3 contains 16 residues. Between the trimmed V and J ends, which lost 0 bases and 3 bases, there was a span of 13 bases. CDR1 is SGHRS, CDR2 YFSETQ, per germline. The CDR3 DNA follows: TGCGCCAGCAGCTTGGTACCAAACAGGTACAATCAGCCCCAGCATTTT. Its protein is CASSLVPNRYNQPQHF.

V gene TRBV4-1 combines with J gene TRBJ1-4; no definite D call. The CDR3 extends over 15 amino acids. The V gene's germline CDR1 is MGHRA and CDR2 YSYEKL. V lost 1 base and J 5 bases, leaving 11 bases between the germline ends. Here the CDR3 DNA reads TGCGCCAGCAGCCAAGGGCCGGGGAAAAATGAAAAACTGTTTTTT. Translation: CASSQGPGKNEKLFF.

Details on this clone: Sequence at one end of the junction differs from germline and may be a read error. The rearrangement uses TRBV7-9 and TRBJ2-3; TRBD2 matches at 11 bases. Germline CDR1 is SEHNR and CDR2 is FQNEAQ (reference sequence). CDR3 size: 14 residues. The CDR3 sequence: CASSLAGASGRPDF. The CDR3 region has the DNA TGTGCCAGCAGCTTAGCGGGGGCTAGCGGGAGGCCGGATTTT.

CDR3 in amino acids: CASSHRGIRDEQFF. DNA of the CDR3: TGTGCCAGCAGTCACAGGGGGATAAGGGATGAGCAGTTCTTC. The chain links TRBV28 to TRBJ2-1, with 8 bases aligning to TRBD1. The CDR3 totals 14 residues. Unmatched junction bases numbered 8, after V lost 5 bases and J lost 8 bases. Germline assignment: CDR1 MDHEN and CDR2 SYDVKM.

The CDR3 nucleotides are TGTGCCAGCAGTCCCGACAGGGCGCATGAAAAACTGTTTTTT. It specifies CASSPDRAHEKLFF. J is TRBJ1-4 and V is TRBV6-1; the match to TRBD1 covers 7 bases. Germline CDR1 is MNHNS and CDR2 is SASEGT. CDR3 length: 14 amino acids. The junction had 6 bases not matched to a gene; V was cut back by 5 bases and J by 6 bases.

The CDR3 DNA sequence: TGCGCCAGCAGCCTTGGACAGGCGGATACGCAGTATTTT. Amino acids: CASSLGQADTQYF. This chain connects TRBV4-1 to TRBJ2-3, with TRBD1 matching 7 bases. This CDR3 spans 13 amino acids. Germline V gene sequence: CDR1 MGHRA, CDR2 YSYEKL. J lost 6 bases, V lost 4 bases, and 4 bases had no gene match.

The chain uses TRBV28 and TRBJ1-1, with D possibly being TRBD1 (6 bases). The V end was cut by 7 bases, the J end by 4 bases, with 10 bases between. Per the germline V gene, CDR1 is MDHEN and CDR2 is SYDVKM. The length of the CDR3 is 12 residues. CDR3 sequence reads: CASKTGPTEAFF. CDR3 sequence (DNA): TGTGCCAGCAAAACAGGGCCCACTGAAGCTTTCTTT.

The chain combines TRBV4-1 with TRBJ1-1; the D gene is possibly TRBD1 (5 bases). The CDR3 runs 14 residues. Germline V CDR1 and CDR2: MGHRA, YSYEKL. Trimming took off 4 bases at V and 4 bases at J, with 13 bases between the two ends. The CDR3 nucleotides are TGCGCCAGCAGCCTTCTCGAGGGGAGCACTGAAGCTTTCTTT. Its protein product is CASSLLEGSTEAFF.

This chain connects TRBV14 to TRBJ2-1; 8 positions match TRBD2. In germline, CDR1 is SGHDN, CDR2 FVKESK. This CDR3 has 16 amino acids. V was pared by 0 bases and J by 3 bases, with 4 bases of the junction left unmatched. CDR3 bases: TGTGCCAGCAGCCAAGAGTGGCTAGCGGGCTACAATGAGCAGTTCTTC. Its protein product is CASSQEWLAGYNEQFF.

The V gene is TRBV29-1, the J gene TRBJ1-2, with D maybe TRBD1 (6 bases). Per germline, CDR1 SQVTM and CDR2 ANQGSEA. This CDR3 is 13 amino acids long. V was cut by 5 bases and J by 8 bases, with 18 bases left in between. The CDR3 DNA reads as TGCAGCGTTCTGGCCCAGGGGAGGGGGGGCTACACCTTC. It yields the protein CSVLAQGRGGYTF.

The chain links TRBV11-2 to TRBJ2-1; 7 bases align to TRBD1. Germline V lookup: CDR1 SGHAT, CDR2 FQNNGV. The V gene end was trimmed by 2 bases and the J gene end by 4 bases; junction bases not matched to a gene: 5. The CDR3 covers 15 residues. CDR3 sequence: CASSLQGGDYNEQFF. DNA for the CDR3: TGTGCCAGCAGCTTACAAGGGGGCGATTACAATGAGCAGTTCTTC.

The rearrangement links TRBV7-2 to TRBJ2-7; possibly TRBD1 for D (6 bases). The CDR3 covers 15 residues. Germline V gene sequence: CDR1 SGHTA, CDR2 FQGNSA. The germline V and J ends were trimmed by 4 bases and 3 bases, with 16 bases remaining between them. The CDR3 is CASSSQGGVIYEQYF. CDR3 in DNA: TGTGCCAGCAGCTCACAGGGTGGGGTGATCTACGAGCAGTACTTC. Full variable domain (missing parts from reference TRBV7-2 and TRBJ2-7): GAGVSQSPSNKVTEKGKDVELRCDPISGHTALYWYRQSLGQGLEFLIYFQGNSAPDKSGLPSDRFSAERTGGSVSTLTIQRTQQEDSAVYLCASSSQGGVIYEQYFGPGTRLTVT.

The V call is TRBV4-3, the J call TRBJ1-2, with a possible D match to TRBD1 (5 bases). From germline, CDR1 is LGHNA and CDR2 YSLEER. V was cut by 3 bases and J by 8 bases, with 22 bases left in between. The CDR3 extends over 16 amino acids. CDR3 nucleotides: TGCGCCAGCAGCCAGGGGCAAAGGACGGAGGCGGGAGGCTACACCTTC. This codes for CASSQGQRTEAGGYTF.

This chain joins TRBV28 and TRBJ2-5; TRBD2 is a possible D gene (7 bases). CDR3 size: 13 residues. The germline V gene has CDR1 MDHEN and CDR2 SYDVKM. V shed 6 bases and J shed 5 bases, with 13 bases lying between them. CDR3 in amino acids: CASSEGGEETQYF. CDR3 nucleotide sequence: TGTGCCAGCAGCGAGGGGGGGGAGGAGACCCAGTACTTC.

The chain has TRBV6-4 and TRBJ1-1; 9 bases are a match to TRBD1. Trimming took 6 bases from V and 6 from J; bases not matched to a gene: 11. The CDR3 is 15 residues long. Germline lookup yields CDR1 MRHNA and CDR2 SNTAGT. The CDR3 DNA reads TGTGCCAGCAGAACTACGACAGGGGGAAAAGCTGAAGCTTTCTTT. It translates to CASRTTTGGKAEAFF.

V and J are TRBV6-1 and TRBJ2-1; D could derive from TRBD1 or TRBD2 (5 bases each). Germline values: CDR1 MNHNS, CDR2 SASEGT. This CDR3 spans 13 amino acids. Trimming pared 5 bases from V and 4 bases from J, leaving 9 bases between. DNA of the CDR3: TGTGCCAGCAGTACGGGGCAATACAATGAGCAGTTCTTC. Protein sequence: CASSTGQYNEQFF.